The clone carrying this T cell receptor (beta chain) was seen only once. Its antigen is undetermined. Amplified regions were TCR beta CDR3 sequences from RNA transcripts. HTBI primers were used for first-round RT-PCR of the TCR CDR3. Using its own MiXCR run on the multiplex PCR reads, TCRdb lists one record per CDR3 protein. The top ten hold around 27% of the sample, which has 400,000 to 600,000 distinct CDR3 sequences, less than 25% seen once. The data stem from a study of T cells in Graves' hyperthyroidism and ophthalmopathy. Notes on the study in general: In the blood, most expanded thyroid clonotypes above 0.001 appeared as well.

Trimming stripped 1 base from V and 10 bases from J, with 14 bases between. The length of the CDR3 is 14 residues. This rearrangement joins TRBV12-3 or TRBV12-4 to TRBJ1-5; TRBD1 might be the D (6 bases). The receptor was derived from a man aged 18 to 29 with Graves' hyperthyroidism. Input material: blood. In nucleotides, the CDR3 is TGTGCCAGCAGTTTAGGACAGGTCCTAACTCCCCAGCATTTT. It specifies CASSLGQVLTPQHF.